This T cell receptor beta chain was observed in a study of human T cells and chemical hapten exposure. Study-level information: Alopecia areata, totalis or universalis affected patients, mainly female. Points from the study as a whole: With regard to DPC sensitization, TCRs above 1 in 1000 frequency did not change.

This clonotype was recorded a few times. The antigen remains unidentified. As for time point: patch test 1, 2 weeks after DPC sensitization. The treatment here: therapeutic diphenylcyclopropenone sensitization with weekly scalp DPC. Only after blood had been drawn was each patch test applied. This CDR3 comprises 14 residues. The V gene's germline CDR1 is DFQATT and CDR2 SNEGSKA (reference sequence). V was pared by 6 bases and J by 2 bases, with 14 bases between. TCRdb called the RACE reads again in MiXCR, with one record for every CDR3 protein. The top ten hold roughly 0.92% of the sample, which has around 120,000 distinct CDR3 sequences, approximately 15% seen once.

The chain couples TRBV20-1 to TRBJ2-1, with D possibly being TRBD1 (5 bases). The TCR was taken from a man in his late teens or twenties with alopecia areata. Some clones in this sample may be carry-over from other donors' samples. Sequenced material: whole blood, taken in connection with sensitization to the hapten diphenylcyclopropenone (DPC). The chain's CDR3 is CSAIQGKAYNEQFF. In nucleotides, the CDR3 is TGCAGTGCCATTCAGGGAAAAGCCTACAATGAGCAGTTCTTC.